This passage covers 8 T cell receptor beta chains from one sample sequenced in a study of CD8+CD57+ T cells in acquired aplastic anemia. Genomic DNA, serving as template, underwent TCR beta VDJ and CDR3 profiling. TCRdb recomputed calls from the reads with MiXCR, one row per CDR3 protein. Of 100,000 to 150,000 distinct CDR3 sequences in the sample, 48% were seen once. The material sequenced was sorted CD4+, CD8+, or CD8+CD57+ T cells (not recorded which) from PBMCs. The receptors originated from a human donor in good health, serving as a control.

The rearrangement uses TRBV9 and TRBJ2-1; D gene unclear. The V gene's germline CDR1 is SGDLS and CDR2 YYNGEE. V dropped 3 bases and J dropped 8 bases, with 9 bases sitting between them. The CDR3 has 12 residues. This CDR3 is CASSADPHEQFF. The CDR3 DNA reads as TGTGCCAGCAGCGCCGACCCCCATGAGCAGTTCTTC.

This chain connects TRBV6-1 to TRBJ2-1; D is perhaps TRBD2 (6 bases). CDR1 is MNHNS, CDR2 SASEGT, per germline. CDR3 length equals 15 residues. V was shortened by 4 bases and J by 5 bases, with 15 bases between the two germline ends. The DNA of the CDR3 is TGTGCCAGCAGTGCAAGACTAGGAGAGCACAATGAGCAGTTCTTC. It codes for CASSARLGEHNEQFF.

The CDR3: CASSNGGSQGEQYF. The CDR3 nucleotides are TGTGCCAGCAGTAATGGGGGCTCTCAGGGCGAGCAGTACTTC. This sequence joins TRBV12-3 or TRBV12-4 and TRBJ2-7, with D perhaps matching TRBD1 (6 bases). This CDR3 spans 14 amino acids. V was clipped by 5 bases and J by 6 bases, with 17 bases between them.

This clonotype was seen at least ten times. CDR3 sequence reads: CASSLEGTGNTEAFF. In DNA form, the CDR3 reads TGTGCCAGCAGCTTAGAGGGGACAGGGAACACTGAAGCTTTCTTT. V is TRBV7-9 and J is TRBJ1-1; 8 bases map to TRBD1. This CDR3 has 15 amino acids. Trimming at V came to 1 base and at J to 1 base, leaving 2 bases not matched to a gene. CDR1 is SEHNR, CDR2 FQNEAQ, per germline (reference sequence).

The chain links TRBV10-3 to TRBJ2-3; 7 bases line up with TRBD2. There are 12 residues in the CDR3. CDR1 is ENHRY, CDR2 SYGVKD, per germline. V gave up 4 bases and J gave up 5 bases; unmatched junction bases: 0. DNA of the CDR3: TGTGCCATCAGTGGGGGGGGAGATACGCAGTATTTT. The encoded protein is CAISGGGDTQYF.

The J gene is TRBJ1-1, the V gene TRBV19; D is unresolved. Trimming shortened V by 3 bases and J by 1 base, and 6 bases separated the two germline ends. Germline CDR1 is LNHDA and CDR2 is SQIVND (reference sequence). The CDR3 spans 13 residues. CDR3 residues: CASSIIENTEAFF. In DNA form, the CDR3 reads TGTGCCAGTAGTATCATCGAGAACACTGAAGCTTTCTTT.

At least ten counts were recorded for this clonotype. The chain recombines TRBV7-2 with TRBJ2-5, with D possibly being TRBD2 (5 bases). The CDR3 consists of 15 residues. V lost 5 bases and J lost 2, with 15 bases in between. Germline CDR1 SGHTA, CDR2 FQGNSA. CDR3 sequence: CASSPVRARQETQYF. The CDR3 DNA reads as TGTGCCAGCAGCCCCGTGCGGGCCCGTCAAGAGACCCAGTACTTC.

The gene calls are TRBV24-1 and TRBJ2-3; the match to TRBD1 covers 9 bases. Germline assignment: CDR1 KGHDR and CDR2 SFDVKD. This CDR3 contains 18 residues. The ends lost 0 bases at V and 6 bases at J; junction bases unmatched: 12. The CDR3 nucleotides read TGTGCCACCAGTGATTTGGAGTCCCTTGGACAGGGGACGGATACGCAGTATTTT. Residues: CATSDLESLGQGTDTQYF.